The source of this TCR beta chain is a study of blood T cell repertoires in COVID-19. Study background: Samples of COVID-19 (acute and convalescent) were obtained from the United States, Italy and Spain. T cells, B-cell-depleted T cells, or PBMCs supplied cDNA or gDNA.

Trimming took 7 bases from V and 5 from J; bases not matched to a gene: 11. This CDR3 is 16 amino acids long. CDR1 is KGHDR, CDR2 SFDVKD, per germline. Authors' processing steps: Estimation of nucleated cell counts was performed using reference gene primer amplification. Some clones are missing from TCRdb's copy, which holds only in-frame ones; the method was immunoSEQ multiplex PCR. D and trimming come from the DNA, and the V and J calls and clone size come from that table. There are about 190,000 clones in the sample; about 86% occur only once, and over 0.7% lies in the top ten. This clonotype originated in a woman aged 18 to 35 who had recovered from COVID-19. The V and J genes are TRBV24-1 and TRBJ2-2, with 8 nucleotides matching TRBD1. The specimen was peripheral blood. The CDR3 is CATSSVRQGSTGELFF. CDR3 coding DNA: TGTGCCACCAGCTCTGTAAGACAGGGGTCGACCGGGGAGCTGTTTTTT.